These 30 T cell receptor beta chains originate from one sample sequenced in a study of neoadjuvant anti-PD-1 for oral cavity cancer. The assay was immunoSEQ multiplex PCR, and TCRdb's table has in-frame clones only and misses some. The sample records under 8,500 clones, 70% being singletons. As to time point: after neoadjuvant nivolumab, at surgical resection. The starting material was PBMCs, obtained after nivolumab (anti-PD-1) treatment. Receptor source: a person aged 35-79 years with oral cavity squamous cell carcinoma.

This clone has a handful of counts. The chain uses TRBV2 and TRBJ2-6; 7 bases are a match to TRBD1. V was pared by 4 bases and J by 1 base, with 1 base of the junction left unmatched. The CDR3 spans 15 residues. Germline-derived CDR1 and CDR2 are SNHLY and FYNNEI. CDR3 coding DNA: TGTGCCAGCAGTGGACAGGGATCTGGGGCCAACGTCCTGACTTTC. It codes for CASSGQGSGANVLTF.

Only one count was recorded for this clone. J is TRBJ2-5 and V is TRBV6-5; TRBD2 is a possible D gene (5 bases). V was clipped by 5 bases and J by 2 bases, with 9 bases between them. CDR1 is MNHEY and CDR2 is SVGAGI in the germline V gene. The CDR3 covers 13 residues. DNA for the CDR3: TGTGCCAGCAGTACGGGATTGCAAGAGACCCAGTACTTC. It specifies CASSTGLQETQYF.

The rearrangement links TRBV6-1 to TRBJ2-5, with TRBD2 matching 12 bases. With V trimmed by 5 bases and J by 1 base, 2 bases remained unmatched. CDR3 length: 15 residues. The germline V gene has CDR1 MNHNS and CDR2 SASEGT. CDR3 DNA: TGTGCCAGCAGTCTACTAGCGGGGGGCCAAGAGACCCAGTACTTC. Translating gives CASSLLAGGQETQYF.

The V and J genes are TRBV2 and TRBJ2-1; a possible D gene is TRBD2 (5 bases). The germline CDR1 and CDR2 sequences are SNHLY and FYNNEI. Between the trimmed V and J ends, which lost 6 bases and 6 bases, there was a span of 15 bases. The CDR3 loop spans 14 amino acids. The CDR3 region has the DNA TGTGCCAGCAGCGCGATTCGGACTGGCAATGAGCAGTTCTTC. It translates to CASSAIRTGNEQFF.

The chain carries TRBV2 and TRBJ2-1, with TRBD2 identical over 9 bases. The CDR3 consists of 14 residues. Germline V gene lookup returns CDR1 SNHLY and CDR2 FYNNEI. Trimming cost V 7 bases and J 5 bases; bases outside gene matches: 6. For the CDR3, the DNA is TGTGCCAGCATGCTGCGGGGGGGGCACAATGAGCAGTTCTTC. This gives the protein CASMLRGGHNEQFF.

This clone has only a few counts. V gene TRBV19 combines with J gene TRBJ1-6; a weak D match, TRBD1 (6 bases). Germline V CDR1 and CDR2: LNHDA, SQIVND (reference sequence). The CDR3 spans 16 residues. Trimming left V 3 bases short and J 2 bases short, with 11 bases between. The CDR3 DNA follows: TGTGCCAGTAGTATCTCCGGGGGCGCCTATAATTCACCCCTCCACTTT. Its translation: CASSISGGAYNSPLHF. The variable domain in full, with the rest retrieved from reference TRBV19 and TRBJ1-6, is DGGITQSPKYLFRKEGQNVTLSCEQNLNHDAMYWYRQDPGQGLRLIYYSQIVNDFQKGDIAEGYSVSREKKESFPLTVTSAQKNPTAFYLCASSISGGAYNSPLHFGNGTRLTVT.

The chain combines TRBV7-2 with TRBJ2-1; D unclear. The CDR3 extends over 11 amino acids. Looked up from germline, CDR1 is SGHTA and CDR2 is FQGNSA. Trimming removed 1 base from V and 6 bases from J, with 1 base in between. CDR3 residues: CASSLVNEQFF. The DNA for the CDR3 is TGTGCCAGCAGCTTAGTCAATGAGCAGTTCTTC.

In this sample, this clone turned up a few times. V and J are TRBV13 and TRBJ2-7; 12 bases agree with TRBD2. The CDR3 covers 16 residues. Germline V CDR1 and CDR2: PRHDT, FYEKMQ (reference sequence). J gave up 3 bases and V 4 bases, and 7 bases lay outside the gene matches. CDR3 bases: TGTGCCAGCAGCTCCGGCCTGACTAGCGGGGGCTACGAGCAGTACTTC. Translation: CASSSGLTSGGYEQYF.

Here the CDR3 DNA reads TGTGCCAGCACCCCCGGCGGACAGGGCGCTTACGAGCAGTACTTC. Protein product: CASTPGGQGAYEQYF. The rearrangement uses TRBV6-5 and TRBJ2-7; TRBD1 matches at 8 bases. The V gene end was trimmed by 7 bases and the J gene end by 4 bases; junction bases not matched to a gene: 12. Germline loops: CDR1 MNHEY, CDR2 SVGAGI. This CDR3 contains 15 residues.

The chain uses TRBV7-9 and TRBJ1-2; perhaps TRBD1 as D (6 bases). The V end was cut by 1 base, the J end by 7 bases, with 10 bases between. This CDR3 is built from 13 residues. The germline CDR1 and CDR2 sequences are SEHNR and FQNEAQ (reference sequence). The CDR3 protein is CASSLEQGLGYTF. CDR3 bases: TGTGCCAGCAGCTTAGAGCAGGGGCTTGGCTACACCTTC.

This clone was seen more than once but under ten times. This chain links TRBV4-2 with TRBJ2-7, with D perhaps matching TRBD2 (5 bases). V lost 0 bases and J 2 bases, leaving 11 bases between the germline ends. The CDR3 is made up of 15 amino acids. Germline V gives CDR1 LGHNA, CDR2 YNFKEQ. CDR3 coding DNA: TGTGCCAGCAGCCAAGAAGAGGGAAGCACCTACGAGCAGTACTTC. Its translation: CASSQEEGSTYEQYF.

This chain links TRBV27 with TRBJ1-2; D ambiguous. Germline V gene data show CDR1 as MNHEY and CDR2 as SMNVEV (reference sequence). V was cut by 0 bases and J by 0 bases, with 2 bases left in between. The length of the CDR3 is 13 residues. CDR3 residues: CASSLSSNYGYTF. The DNA of the CDR3 is TGTGCCAGCAGTTTATCGTCTAACTATGGCTACACCTTC.

For the CDR3, the DNA is TGCGCCAGCAGTCGCAACTTTGAGGTTTTGAACTTATGGACTGAAGCTTTCTTT. This sequence encodes CASSRNFEVLNLWTEAFF. The rearrangement joins TRBV23-1 to TRBJ1-1; D remains unclear. TRBV23-1 is sorted into the ORF group, with uncertain function. Trimming took off 4 bases at V and 5 bases at J, with 26 bases between the two ends. This CDR3 region has 18 residues.

This chain joins TRBV4-2 and TRBJ1-2, with unresolved D. CDR1 and CDR2 from the germline V gene are LGHNA and YNFKEQ. V was cut by 3 bases and J by 2 bases, with 7 bases left in between. This CDR3 region has 13 residues. The DNA of the CDR3 is TGTGCCAGCAGCCAGAGAGAAAACTATGGCTACACCTTC. It encodes CASSQRENYGYTF.

This clone has a handful of counts. The chain joins TRBV2 to TRBJ2-7; D gene uncertain. Germline V gives CDR1 SNHLY, CDR2 FYNNEI. The CDR3 is 13 residues long. V was cut by 8 bases and J by 2 bases, with 13 bases left in between. Written as DNA, the CDR3 is TGTGCCAGCCAGGAAGGGTTTACCTACGAGCAGTACTTC. Protein product: CASQEGFTYEQYF.

The rearrangement links TRBV9 to TRBJ2-1; 7 bases agree with TRBD2. J lost 5 bases, V lost 4 bases, and 15 bases had no gene match. Germline V gene lookup returns CDR1 SGDLS and CDR2 YYNGEE. CDR3 length: 17 residues. CDR3 sequence reads: CASSPSGAGAWDNEQFF. The CDR3 coding sequence is TGTGCCAGCAGCCCTAGCGGAGCCGGAGCTTGGGACAATGAGCAGTTCTTC.

The genes are TRBV29-1 and TRBJ1-2; D is undetermined. V was cut by 0 bases and J by 2 bases, with 7 bases left in between. Germline CDR1 is SQVTM and CDR2 is ANQGSEA. This CDR3 region has 13 residues. The CDR3 region has the DNA TGCAGCGTTGAAGACCAGGAAAACTATGGCTACACCTTC. It codes for CSVEDQENYGYTF.

This clone has a handful of counts. V and J are TRBV4-3 and TRBJ1-1; 7 nucleotides match TRBD1. The CDR3 consists of 14 residues. V dropped 2 bases and J dropped 5; count of bases not matched to a gene: 5. The germline CDR1 and CDR2 sequences are LGHNA and YSLEER. The CDR3, as DNA: TGCGCCAGCAGCCAAATGGGACAGCCAACTGAAGCTTTCTTT. Its translation: CASSQMGQPTEAFF.

This rearrangement joins TRBV5-1 to TRBJ2-3; 8 bases agree with TRBD1. Germline CDR1 SGHRS, CDR2 YFSETQ. This CDR3 contains 14 residues. Germline trimming cut 7 bases from V and 5 bases from J; bases unmatched to any gene: 9. CDR3 DNA sequence: TGCGCCAGCGCGCAGGGGGCAATTCAAGATACGCAGTATTTT. Its protein product is CASAQGAIQDTQYF.

This rearrangement joins TRBV25-1 to TRBJ2-5; TRBD1 matches 7 bases. CDR3 size: 13 residues. The junction had 7 bases not matched to a gene; V was cut back by 10 bases and J by 2 bases. The V gene's germline CDR1 is MGHDK and CDR2 SYGVNS. CDR3 residues: CATAGTVQETQYF. CDR3 sequence (DNA): TGTGCCACCGCCGGGACAGTACAAGAGACCCAGTACTTC. Full variable domain (remainder filled in from reference TRBV25-1 and TRBJ2-5): EADIYQTPRYLVIGTGKKITLECSQTMGHDKMYWYQQDPGMELHLIHYSYGVNSTEKGDLSSESTVSRIRTEHFPLTLESARPSHTSQYLCATAGTVQETQYFGPGTRLLVL.

The V call is TRBV7-9, the J call TRBJ2-3; 9 bases are a match to TRBD1. Germline trimming cut 5 bases from V and 3 bases from J; bases unmatched to any gene: 9. This CDR3 has 16 residues. The germline V gene encodes CDR1 SEHNR and CDR2 FQNEAQ (reference sequence). This CDR3 reads CASSGRQGDVTDTQYF. The CDR3 DNA follows: TGTGCCAGCAGCGGACGACAGGGGGATGTAACAGATACGCAGTATTTT.

This chain links TRBV19 with TRBJ1-1; 7 bases agree with TRBD1. Trimming removed 4 bases from V and 4 bases from J; junction bases left unmatched: 12. CDR3 size: 16 residues. The V gene's germline CDR1 is LNHDA and CDR2 SQIVND (reference sequence). CDR3 sequence reads: CASSRIVTGVSTEAFF. The CDR3 DNA is TGTGCCAGTAGTAGGATAGTCACAGGGGTTTCCACTGAAGCTTTCTTT.

This clone has just one count. The gene calls are TRBV28 and TRBJ1-4; TRBD1 is a possible D gene (5 bases). The CDR3 is made up of 14 amino acids. Germline V lookup: CDR1 MDHEN, CDR2 SYDVKM. Trimming pared 8 bases from V and 0 bases from J, leaving 10 bases between. This CDR3 reads CASGRGATNEKLFF. The CDR3 nucleotides are TGTGCCAGCGGTAGGGGAGCAACTAATGAAAAACTGTTTTTT.

The chain couples TRBV19 to TRBJ1-5, with a possible D match to TRBD1 (5 bases). V was clipped by 7 bases and J by 1 base, with 14 bases between them. CDR3 length: 15 amino acids. The germline gives CDR1 LNHDA, CDR2 SQIVND (reference sequence). CDR3 region: CASTEQASSNQPQHF. CDR3 nucleotides: TGTGCCAGTACAGAACAGGCCTCGAGCAATCAGCCCCAGCATTTT. The full variable domain, rest sourced from reference TRBV19 and TRBJ1-5, is DGGITQSPKYLFRKEGQNVTLSCEQNLNHDAMYWYRQDPGQGLRLIYYSQIVNDFQKGDIAEGYSVSREKKESFPLTVTSAQKNPTAFYLCASTEQASSNQPQHFGDGTRLSIL.

The CDR3 spells CASSHSRGRNSPLHF. The CDR3 DNA sequence: TGCGCCAGCAGCCACAGCAGGGGGAGGAATTCACCCCTCCACTTT. The genes are TRBV4-1 and TRBJ1-6; TRBD1 agrees at 7 bases. Unmatched junction bases numbered 6, after V lost 3 bases and J lost 7 bases. Germline assignment: CDR1 MGHRA and CDR2 YSYEKL. The CDR3 totals 15 residues.

The chain's CDR3 is CASSLAARYGGYTF. The CDR3 DNA reads as TGTGCCAGCAGCTTAGCCGCCAGGTACGGCGGCTACACCTTC. This sequence joins TRBV7-2 and TRBJ1-2, with unresolved D. The CDR3 totals 14 residues. Between the trimmed V and J ends, which lost 0 bases and 8 bases, there was a span of 13 bases. Germline V gene data show CDR1 as SGHTA and CDR2 as FQGNSA.

The V gene is TRBV28, the J gene TRBJ2-1, with TRBD2 matching over 13 bases. The CDR3 sequence is 22 residues long. Trimming took 5 bases from V and 3 from J; bases not matched to a gene: 22. The germline V gene encodes CDR1 MDHEN and CDR2 SYDVKM. The CDR3: CASSLPGTAAGLAGTIYNEQFF. In DNA, the CDR3 is TGTGCCAGCAGTCTCCCTGGGACTGCCGCGGGACTAGCGGGGACCATCTACAATGAGCAGTTCTTC.

V and J are TRBV11-3 and TRBJ2-1; D may be TRBD2 (5 bases). The CDR3 consists of 14 residues. V gave up 5 bases and J gave up 1 base, with 9 bases separating them. Germline loops: CDR1 SGHNT, CDR2 YENEEA. The CDR3 loop is CASSRRESYNEQFF. In nucleotides, the CDR3 is TGTGCCAGCAGCCGCCGGGAATCCTACAATGAGCAGTTCTTC.

The chain recombines TRBV5-1 with TRBJ2-2, with 9 nucleotides matching TRBD1. V lost 0 bases to trimming and J lost 0 bases; unmatched junction nucleotides: 0. The CDR3 extends over 16 amino acids. The V gene's germline CDR1 is SGHRS and CDR2 YFSETQ. The CDR3 reads CASSLGQGANTGELFF. CDR3 coding DNA: TGCGCCAGCAGCTTGGGACAGGGGGCGAACACCGGGGAGCTGTTTTTT.

The chain employs TRBV5-1 and TRBJ1-1; 9 bases are a match to TRBD1. Germline values: CDR1 SGHRS, CDR2 YFSETQ. CDR3 length: 17 residues. Losses at the gene ends were 0 bases for V and 5 bases for J; bases not matched to a gene: 11. CDR3 DNA sequence: TGCGCCAGCAGCTTGGCGGGACAGGGCGGGTATCGAACTGAAGCTTTCTTT. As protein: CASSLAGQGGYRTEAFF.